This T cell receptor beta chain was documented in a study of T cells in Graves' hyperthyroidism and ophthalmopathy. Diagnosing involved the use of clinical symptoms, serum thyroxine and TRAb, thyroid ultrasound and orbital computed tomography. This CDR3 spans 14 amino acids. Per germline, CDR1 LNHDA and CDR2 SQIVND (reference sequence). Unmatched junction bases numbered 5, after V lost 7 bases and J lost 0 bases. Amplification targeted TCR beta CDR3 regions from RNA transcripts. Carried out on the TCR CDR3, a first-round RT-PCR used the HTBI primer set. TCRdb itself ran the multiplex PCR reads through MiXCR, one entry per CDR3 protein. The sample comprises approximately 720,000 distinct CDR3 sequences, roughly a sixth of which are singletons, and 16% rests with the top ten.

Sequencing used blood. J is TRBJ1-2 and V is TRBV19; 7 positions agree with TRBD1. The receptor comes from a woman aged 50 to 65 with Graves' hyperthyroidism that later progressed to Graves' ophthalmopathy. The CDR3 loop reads CASTSDRTNYGYTF. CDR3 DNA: TGTGCCAGTACCTCGGACAGGACTAACTATGGCTACACCTTC.